This TCR beta chain was captured in a study of identifying expanded T cells in peripheral blood. V lost 5 bases and J 4 bases, leaving 18 bases between the germline ends. The germline CDR1 and CDR2 sequences are SEHNR and FQNEAQ (reference sequence). The CDR3 is 15 amino acids. Study results and limitations: Approximately 1.1 clones differed between technical replicates, versus approximately 17 and 20 over time.

This clone was seen just once. Antigen: not known. The data were produced by immunoSEQ multiplex PCR, yet TCRdb's version contains in-frame clones alone and is incomplete. The sample comprises more than 85,000 clones, around 89% of which are singletons, and 8% to 9% rests with the top ten. The TCR sequence derives from a person between 18 and 75 years old in good health. This chain uses TRBV7-9 with TRBJ2-7; possibly TRBD1 for D (6 bases). The material sequenced was blood. CDR3 DNA sequence: TGTGCCAGCAGCCACCGGGACACGCCGTTTTACGAGCAGTACTTC. Protein product: CASSHRDTPFYEQYF.